The source of this TCR beta chain is a study of beta chain features in type 1 diabetes. Study-wide points: Naive, central memory and regulatory TCRB repertoires appeared more similar among patients than healthy donors. In all four CD4+ subsets, TCRB CDR3 length was significantly, moderately reduced in type 1 diabetes.

Turning to this clone: No antigen is known for it.

cDNA synthesis used the whole RNA isolate, giving expressed TCRB sequences. Sequenced by immunoSEQ multiplex PCR; TCRdb stores in-frame clones only, minus some. Of about 360,000 clones listed, around 12% are singletons. There are 14 residues in the CDR3. Germline V gives CDR1 GTSNPN, CDR2 SVGIG (reference sequence). V gave up 4 bases and J gave up 6 bases; unmatched junction bases: 9. The sample taken for sequencing was naive CD4+ T cells from blood. This chain connects TRBV30 to TRBJ2-3; 8 nucleotides line up with TRBD2. This receptor was taken from a man between 18 and 35 years old in good health. The CDR3 loop reads CAWTLGLVSDTQYF. DNA of the CDR3: TGTGCCTGGACTCTGGGACTAGTTAGTGATACGCAGTATTTT.